This T cell receptor (beta chain) is drawn from a study of T cell clonality in common variable immunodeficiency. The method was immunoSEQ multiplex PCR; TCRdb's version includes in-frame clones alone and lacks a portion of them. The sample presents 50,000 to 70,000 clones, none singletons. The CDR3 consists of 15 residues. Germline-derived CDR1 and CDR2 are SGHTS and YDEGEE. With V trimmed by 4 bases and J by 4 bases, 8 bases remained unmatched. About this clone: The read ends 3 residues early relative to the CDR3; the germline J gene fills the gap.

This chain links TRBV5-8 with TRBJ1-5; 7 positions match TRBD1. This TCR was sampled from a person aged 18-69 years in good health. Material: peripheral blood mononuclear cells. CDR3 sequence reads: CASSATGTANQPQHF. The CDR3 bases that were read are TGTGCCAGCAGCGCAACCGGGACAGCTAATCAGCCC.